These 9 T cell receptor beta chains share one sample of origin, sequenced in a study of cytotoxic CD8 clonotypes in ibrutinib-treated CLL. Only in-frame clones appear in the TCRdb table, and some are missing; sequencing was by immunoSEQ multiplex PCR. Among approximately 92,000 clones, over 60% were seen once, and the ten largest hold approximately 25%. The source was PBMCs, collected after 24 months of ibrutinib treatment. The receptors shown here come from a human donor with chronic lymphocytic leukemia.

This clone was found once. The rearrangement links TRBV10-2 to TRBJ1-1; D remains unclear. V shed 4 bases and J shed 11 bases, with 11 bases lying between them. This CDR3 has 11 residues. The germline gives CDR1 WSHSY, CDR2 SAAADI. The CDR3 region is CASSVESKAFF. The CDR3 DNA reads TGCGCCAGCAGTGTGGAGAGTAAGGCTTTCTTT.

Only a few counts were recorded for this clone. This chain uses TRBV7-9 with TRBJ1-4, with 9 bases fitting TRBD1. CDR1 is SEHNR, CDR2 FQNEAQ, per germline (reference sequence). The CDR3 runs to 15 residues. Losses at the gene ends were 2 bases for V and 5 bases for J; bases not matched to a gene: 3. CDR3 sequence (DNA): TGTGCCAGCAGCTTAATGGGGACAGGGAATGAAAAACTGTTTTTT. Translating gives CASSLMGTGNEKLFF.

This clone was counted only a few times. The CDR3 sequence is CASSRQGSYEQFF. CDR3 DNA: TGCGCCAGCAGCAGACAGGGTTCCTATGAGCAGTTCTTC. The J gene is TRBJ2-1, the V gene TRBV5-1; TRBD1 matches at 7 bases. From germline, CDR1 is SGHRS and CDR2 YFSETQ. V lost 4 bases, J lost 8 bases, and 6 bases stayed unmatched. CDR3 length equals 13 residues. The full variable domain, rest sourced from reference TRBV5-1 and TRBJ2-1, is KAGVTQTPRYLIKTRGQQVTLSCSPISGHRSVSWYQQTPGQGLQFLFEYFSETQRNKGNFPGRFSGRQFSNSRSEMNVSTLELGDSALYLCASSRQGSYEQFFGPGTRLTVL.

CDR3 sequence (DNA): TGTGCCAGCAGTGAAACCTGGGGCTACGAGCAGTACTTC. It encodes CASSETWGYEQYF. The J gene is TRBJ2-7, the V gene TRBV6-1; D ambiguous. Germline assignment: CDR1 MNHNS and CDR2 SASEGT. Trimming shortened V by 2 bases and J by 3 bases, and 8 bases separated the two germline ends. The CDR3 runs 13 residues.

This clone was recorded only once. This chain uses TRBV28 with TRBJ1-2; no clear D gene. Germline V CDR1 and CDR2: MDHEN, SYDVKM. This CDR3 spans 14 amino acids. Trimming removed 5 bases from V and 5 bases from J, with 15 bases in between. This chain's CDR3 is CASSPAAFWYGYTF. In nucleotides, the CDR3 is TGTGCCAGCAGTCCAGCGGCCTTTTGGTATGGCTACACCTTC.

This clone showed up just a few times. CDR3 in amino acids: CASSKKPGPHQLAEAFF. As DNA, the CDR3 is TGTGCCAGCAGCAAAAAGCCGGGCCCCCACCAGCTCGCTGAAGCTTTCTTT. The V gene is TRBV21-1, the J gene TRBJ1-1. TRBV21-1 is marked as a pseudogene. This CDR3 has 17 amino acids.

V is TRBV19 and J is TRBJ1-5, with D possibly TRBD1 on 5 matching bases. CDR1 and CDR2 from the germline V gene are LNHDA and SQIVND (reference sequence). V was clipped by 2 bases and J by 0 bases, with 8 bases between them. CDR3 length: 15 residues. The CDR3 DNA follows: TGTGCCAGTAGTATATCGCAGGGTAGCAATCAGCCCCAGCATTTT. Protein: CASSISQGSNQPQHF.

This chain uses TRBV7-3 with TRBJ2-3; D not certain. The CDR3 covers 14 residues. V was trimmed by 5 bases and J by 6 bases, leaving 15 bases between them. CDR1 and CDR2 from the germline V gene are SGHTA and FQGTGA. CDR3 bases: TGTGCCAGCAGCCCCCGGGCAGTTTCGGATACGCAGTATTTT. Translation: CASSPRAVSDTQYF.

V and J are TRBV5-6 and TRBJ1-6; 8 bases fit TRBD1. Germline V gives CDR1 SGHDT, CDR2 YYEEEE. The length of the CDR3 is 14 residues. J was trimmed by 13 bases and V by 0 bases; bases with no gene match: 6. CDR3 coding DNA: TGTGCCAGCAGCTTGGGGACAGGGATTTCCCCCCTCCACTTT. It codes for CASSLGTGISPLHF. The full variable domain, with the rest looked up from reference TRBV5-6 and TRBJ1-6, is DAGVTQSPTHLIKTRGQQVTLRCSPKSGHDTVSWYQQALGQGPQFIFQYYEEEERQRGNFPDRFSGHQFPNYSSELNVNALLLGDSALYLCASSLGTGISPLHFGNGTRLTVT.